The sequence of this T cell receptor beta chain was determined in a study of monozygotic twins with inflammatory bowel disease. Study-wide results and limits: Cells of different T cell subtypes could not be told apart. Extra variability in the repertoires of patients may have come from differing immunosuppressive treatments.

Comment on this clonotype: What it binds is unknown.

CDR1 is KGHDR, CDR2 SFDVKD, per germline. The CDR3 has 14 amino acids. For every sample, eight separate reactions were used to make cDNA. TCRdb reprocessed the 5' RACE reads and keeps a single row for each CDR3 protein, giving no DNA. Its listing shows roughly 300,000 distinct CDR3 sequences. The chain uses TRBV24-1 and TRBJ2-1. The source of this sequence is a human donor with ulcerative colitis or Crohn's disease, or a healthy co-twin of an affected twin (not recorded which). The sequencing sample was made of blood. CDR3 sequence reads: CATSDPMVDNEQFF.